This T cell receptor (beta chain) is drawn from a study of T cell responses to AZD1222 COVID-19 vaccine. Findings and limits, study-wide: Reportedly, close to half of spike-specific TCRs are directed against unmutated variant regions. When two AZD1222 doses had been given, Spike-specific TCR breadth and depth rose. The sample set comprised mostly white British donors with more females, and clonal diversity was possibly underestimated.

Between the trimmed V and J ends, which lost 3 bases and 7 bases, there was a span of 19 bases. This CDR3 is built from 15 residues. Germline V gene sequence: CDR1 SNHLY, CDR2 FYNNEI. As to this clone: Its antigen is unidentified.

Sequencing was performed with immunoSEQ multiplex PCR; in TCRdb, only in-frame clones are kept and a portion is missing. The table has 65,000 to 85,000 clones, 75% to 90% seen once. The chain links TRBV2 to TRBJ2-7, with D perhaps matching TRBD1 (6 bases). The material sequenced was peripheral blood, taken 28 days after the second AZD1222 dose. The sequence derives from an adult who received the AZD1222 COVID-19 vaccine. The CDR3 loop reads CASSDQTGGIGEQYF. The CDR3 bases are TGTGCCAGCAGTGACCAGACAGGCGGCATAGGGGAGCAGTACTTC.